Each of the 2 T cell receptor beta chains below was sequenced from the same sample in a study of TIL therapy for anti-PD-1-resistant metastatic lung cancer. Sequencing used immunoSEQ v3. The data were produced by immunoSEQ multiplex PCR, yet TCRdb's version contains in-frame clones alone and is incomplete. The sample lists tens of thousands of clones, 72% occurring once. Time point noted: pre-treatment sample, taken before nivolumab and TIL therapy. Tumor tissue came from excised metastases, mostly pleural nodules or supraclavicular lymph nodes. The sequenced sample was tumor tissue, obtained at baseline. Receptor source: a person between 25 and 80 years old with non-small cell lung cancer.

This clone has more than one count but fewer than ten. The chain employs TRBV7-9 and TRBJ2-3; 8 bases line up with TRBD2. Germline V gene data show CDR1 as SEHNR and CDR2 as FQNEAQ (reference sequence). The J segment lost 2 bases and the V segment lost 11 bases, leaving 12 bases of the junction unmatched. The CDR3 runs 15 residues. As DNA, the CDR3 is TGTGCCGGAAATCTGCGCGGGGGGTACACAGATACGCAGTATTTT. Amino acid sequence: CAGNLRGGYTDTQYF.

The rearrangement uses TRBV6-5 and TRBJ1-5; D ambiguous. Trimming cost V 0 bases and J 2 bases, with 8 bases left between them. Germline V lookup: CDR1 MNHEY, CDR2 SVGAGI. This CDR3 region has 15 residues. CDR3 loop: CASSYSGGGNQPQHF. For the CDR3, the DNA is TGTGCCAGCAGTTACTCAGGAGGAGGCAATCAGCCCCAGCATTTT.